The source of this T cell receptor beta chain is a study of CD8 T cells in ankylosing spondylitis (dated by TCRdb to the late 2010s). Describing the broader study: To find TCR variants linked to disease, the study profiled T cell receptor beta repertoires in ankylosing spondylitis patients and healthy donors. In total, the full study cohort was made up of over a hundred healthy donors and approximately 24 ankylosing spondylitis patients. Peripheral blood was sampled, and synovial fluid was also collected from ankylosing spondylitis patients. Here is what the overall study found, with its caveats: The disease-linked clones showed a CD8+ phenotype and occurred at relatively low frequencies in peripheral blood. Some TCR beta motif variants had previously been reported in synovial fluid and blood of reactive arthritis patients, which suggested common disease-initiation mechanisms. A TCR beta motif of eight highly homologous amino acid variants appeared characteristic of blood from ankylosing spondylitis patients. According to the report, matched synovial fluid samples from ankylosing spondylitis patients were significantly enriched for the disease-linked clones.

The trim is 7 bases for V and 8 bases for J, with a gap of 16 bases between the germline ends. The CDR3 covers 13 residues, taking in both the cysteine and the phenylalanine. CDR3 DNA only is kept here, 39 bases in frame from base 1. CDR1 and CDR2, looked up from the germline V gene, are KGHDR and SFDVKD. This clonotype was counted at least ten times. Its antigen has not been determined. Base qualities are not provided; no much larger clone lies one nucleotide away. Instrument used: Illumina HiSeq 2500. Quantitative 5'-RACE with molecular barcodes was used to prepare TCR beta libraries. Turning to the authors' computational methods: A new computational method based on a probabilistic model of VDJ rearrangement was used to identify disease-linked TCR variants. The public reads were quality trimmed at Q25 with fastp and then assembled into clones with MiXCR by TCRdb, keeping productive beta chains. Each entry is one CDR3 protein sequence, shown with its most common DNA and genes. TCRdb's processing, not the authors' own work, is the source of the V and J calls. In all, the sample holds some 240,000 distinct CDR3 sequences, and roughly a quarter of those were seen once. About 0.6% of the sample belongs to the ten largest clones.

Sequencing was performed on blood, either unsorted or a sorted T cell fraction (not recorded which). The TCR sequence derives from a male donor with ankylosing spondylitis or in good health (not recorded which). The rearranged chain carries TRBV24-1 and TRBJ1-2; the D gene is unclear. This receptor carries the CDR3 CATSVSGSWGYTF. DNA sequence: TGTGCCACCAGCGTCAGTGGGAGCTGGGGCTACACCTTC.